The rows below give T cell receptor beta chains drawn from one sample of a study of human T cells and chemical hapten exposure. TCRdb itself ran the 5' RACE reads through MiXCR, one entry per CDR3 protein. The sample shows around 140,000 distinct CDR3 sequences, 3.5% to 5% of them seen only once. The receptors derive from a female donor in good health. CDR3s include the opening cysteine and the closing phenylalanine or tryptophan. The D gene is left open where the match is weak. Clone size appears in some rows only: once, few, many, or a class for an expanded clone.

TRBV20-1	TRBD1	.	TRBJ1-2	CSARDADRRDGYTF	TGCAGTGCTAGAGACGCGGACAGGAGAGATGGCTACACCTTC
TRBV6-5	.	many	TRBJ1-1	CARRGTEAFF	TGTGCCAGAAGAGGGACTGAAGCTTTCTTT
TRBV6-1	.	many	TRBJ1-2	CASTPVGESSYGYTF	TGTGCCAGCACCCCTGTTGGGGAGTCTTCGTATGGCTACACCTTC
TRBV5-4	.	many	TRBJ2-4	CASSPYVKNQNIQYF	TGTGCCAGCAGCCCCTATGTGAAGAACCAAAACATTCAGTACTTC
TRBV29-1	.	many	TRBJ1-5	CSVQGPDQPQHF	TGCAGCGTACAGGGACCCGATCAGCCCCAGCATTTT
TRBV7-2	TRBD1	many	TRBJ2-7	CASSTNSRQGFSYEQYF	TGTGCCAGCAGCACTAATAGCCGACAGGGGTTCTCCTACGAGCAGTACTTC
TRBV5-1	.	few	TRBJ1-1	CASSPGPGQSNTEAFF	TGCGCCAGCAGCCCGGGGCCAGGACAGAGTAACACTGAAGCTTTCTTT
TRBV29-1	TRBD1	many	TRBJ1-1	CSVALAGGDHTEAFF	TGCAGCGTTGCCCTGGCAGGGGGAGATCACACTGAAGCTTTCTTT
TRBV12-3/TRBV12-4	.	many	TRBJ2-7	CASSYRSSYEQYF	TGTGCCAGCTCTTACCGTAGTAGCTACGAGCAGTACTTC
TRBV6-5	.	many	TRBJ1-1	CASSLLDRNTEAFF	TGTGCCAGCAGCCTCCTTGACAGAAACACTGAAGCTTTCTTT
TRBV4-3	.	many	TRBJ1-1	CASSQNQDIYTEAFF	TGCGCCAGCAGCCAGAATCAAGACATTTACACTGAAGCTTTCTTT
TRBV2	.	many	TRBJ1-5	CASSEDGSRTQPQHF	TGTGCCAGCAGTGAAGATGGTTCTAGGACTCAGCCCCAGCATTTT
TRBV30	.	few	TRBJ2-1	CAWTLFVGGASGHYNEQFF	TGTGCCTGGACGCTTTTCGTTGGTGGGGCGAGCGGACATTACAATGAGCAGTTCTTC
TRBV5-4	TRBD1	many	TRBJ1-6	CASSARDRLNSPLHF	TGTGCCAGCAGCGCCAGGGACAGACTAAATTCACCCCTCCACTTT
TRBV6-1	TRBD1	many	TRBJ2-7	CASSNRGSSYEQYF	TGTGCCAGCAGTAACAGGGGAAGCTCCTACGAGCAGTACTTC
TRBV7-3	.	.	TRBJ2-6	CASSRGTLGTSGANVLTF	TGTGCCAGCAGCCGGGGGACCCTAGGGACTTCTGGGGCCAACGTCCTGACTTTC
TRBV18	.	many	TRBJ1-1	CASSVDRFSNTEAFF	TGTGCCAGCTCAGTAGACAGGTTCTCGAACACTGAAGCTTTCTTT
TRBV29-1	TRBD1	.	TRBJ2-3	CSVGTGRTDTQYF	TGCAGCGTTGGGACAGGGCGCACAGATACGCAGTATTTT
TRBV7-8	.	many	TRBJ2-7	CASTEIGGSIYEQYF	TGTGCCAGCACCGAGATAGGGGGGTCTATCTACGAGCAGTACTTC
TRBV7-8	.	many	TRBJ2-3	CASRLIWGPPRDTDTQYF	TGTGCCAGCAGACTCATCTGGGGGCCGCCGCGGGACACAGATACGCAGTATTTT
TRBV25-1	TRBD2	many	TRBJ2-5	CASSATSEYQETQYF	TGTGCCAGCAGTGCTACTAGCGAGTACCAAGAGACCCAGTACTTC
TRBV18	TRBD2	many	TRBJ2-7	CATQERGIPNEQYF	TGTGCCACCCAAGAGCGGGGAATCCCCAACGAGCAGTACTTC
TRBV3-1	.	many	TRBJ2-6	CASKQGSGANVLTF	TGTGCCAGCAAACAGGGCTCTGGGGCCAACGTCCTGACTTTC
TRBV24-1	TRBD2	.	TRBJ2-1	CATSRGGIAGYNEQFF	TGTGCCACCTCGAGGGGGGGTATAGCGGGATACAATGAGCAGTTCTTC
TRBV6-2/TRBV6-3	.	.	TRBJ1-1	CASTQAGDPEAFF	TGTGCCAGCACCCAGGCAGGAGACCCTGAAGCTTTCTTT
TRBV18	.	many	TRBJ2-2	CASSPNIENTGELFF	TGTGCCAGCTCACCGAACATAGAGAACACCGGGGAGCTGTTTTTT
TRBV28	.	many	TRBJ2-1	CASRYRWDEQFF	TGTGCCAGCAGATACCGATGGGATGAGCAGTTCTTC
TRBV10-3	.	many	TRBJ1-1	CAIRGGTPNTEAFF	TGTGCCATCAGGGGAGGGACCCCGAACACTGAAGCTTTCTTT
TRBV24-1	TRBD1	.	TRBJ2-2	CATGENTGELFF	TGCGCAACAGGGGAGAACACCGGGGAGCTGTTTTTT
TRBV19	TRBD1	many	TRBJ1-2	CASSHRGSNYGYTF	TGTGCCAGTAGTCACAGGGGATCTAACTATGGCTACACCTTC
TRBV15	.	many	TRBJ1-3	CATSIGRNSGNTIYF	TGTGCCACCAGCATAGGACGGAACTCTGGAAACACCATATATTTT
TRBV7-2	TRBD2	many	TRBJ2-1	CASSLRRTSGVPRVSYNEQFF	TGTGCCAGCAGCCTCCGGAGGACTAGCGGGGTCCCACGTGTAAGTTACAATGAGCAGTTCTTC